The rows below give T cell receptor beta chains drawn from one sample of a study of blood T cell repertoires in COVID-19. Clones were sequenced by immunoSEQ multiplex PCR, and TCRdb holds only the in-frame ones, with some missing. The sample contains some 120,000 clones, 70% to 90% of which appear only once. Sample: peripheral blood. All receptors derive from a woman aged 80 or older with acute or convalescent COVID-19. The conserved cysteine and the conserved F or W are not part of the CDR3 here. Fields, in order: V gene, CDR3 protein.

V: TRBV6-5
CDR3: ASSQGTKDTQY

V: TRBV19
CDR3: ASRGAEANVLNYGYT

V: TRBV15
CDR3: ATSRGTGDGYT

V: TRBV6-5
CDR3: ASRYDRGGSYEQY

V: TRBV6-5
CDR3: ASRGTAGNTIY

V: TRBV28
CDR3: ASSLERPGQFL

V: TRBV2
CDR3: ASSPYIGELF

V: TRBV6-2/TRBV6-3
CDR3: ASSTPGAATNEKLF

V: TRBV4-2
CDR3: ASSQVSTGSGNTIY

V: TRBV3-1/TRBV3-2
CDR3: ASSQALAVGTQY

V: TRBV5-4
CDR3: ASSFPSGEETQY

V: TRBV9
CDR3: ASSATRGTDTQY

V: TRBV2
CDR3: ASSRGRNYGYT

V: TRBV9
CDR3: ASSVGGEEKLF

V: TRBV2
CDR3: ASSEVGTGRAQPQH

V: TRBV3-1/TRBV3-2
CDR3: ASSQQGGYGYT

V: TRBV18
CDR3: ASSLDRPAGELF

V: TRBV19
CDR3: ASSIGVSTEAF

V: TRBV15
CDR3: ATSRNPLAQGREKLF

V: TRBV7-2
CDR3: ASSFTGTEGYT

V: TRBV6-2/TRBV6-3
CDR3: ASSYAGTAGVTQY

V: TRBV5-1
CDR3: ASSLGSSGRLGTDTQY